This TCR beta chain was retrieved from a study of molecular identifiers for immune sequencing clone quantification. The V gene lost 4 bases and the J gene lost 4 bases, with 6 bases spanning the gap. Germline CDR1 reads SEHNR; CDR2 reads FQNEAQ (reference sequence). The CDR3 contains 12 residues. TCRdb re-analysed the PCR reads in MiXCR, keeping a single row per CDR3 protein. The sample has around 460,000 distinct CDR3 sequences; about a fifth are singletons. Based on a CD8+CD4-CCR7+CD45RA+ profile, naive CD8 T cells were sorted. The source of this sequence is a human donor in good health. Some libraries in this study had Jurkat cell RNA spiked in. The chain has TRBV7-9 and TRBJ2-3; D gene uncertain. Sequencing used naive CD8+ T cells from blood, with Jurkat cell RNA spiked in. Subset noted: FACS-sorted CD8+CD4-CCR7+CD45RA+ naive T cells. DNA of the CDR3: TGTGCCAGCAGCTCGGAACCAGATACGCAGTATTTT. Encoded protein: CASSSEPDTQYF.